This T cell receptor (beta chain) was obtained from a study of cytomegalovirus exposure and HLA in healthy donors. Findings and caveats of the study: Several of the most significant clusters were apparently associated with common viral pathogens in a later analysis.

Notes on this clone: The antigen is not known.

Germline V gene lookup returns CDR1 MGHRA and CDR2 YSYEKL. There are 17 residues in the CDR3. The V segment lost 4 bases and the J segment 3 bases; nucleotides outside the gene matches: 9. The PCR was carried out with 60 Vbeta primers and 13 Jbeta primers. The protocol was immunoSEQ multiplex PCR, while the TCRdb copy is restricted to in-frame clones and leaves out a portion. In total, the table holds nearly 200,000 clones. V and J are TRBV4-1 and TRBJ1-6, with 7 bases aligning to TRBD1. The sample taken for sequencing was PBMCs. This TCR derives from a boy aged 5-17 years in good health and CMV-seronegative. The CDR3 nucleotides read TGCGCCAGCAGCCTCCTACTGGGACAGAGCTATAATTCACCCCTCCACTTT. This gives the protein CASSLLLGQSYNSPLHF.